The 20 T cell receptor beta chains in this list originate from one sample, sequenced in a study of CXCR3-negative and CXCR3-positive naive CD8 T cells. Whole-study results and caveats: TRB CDR3s were more hydrophobic in CXCR3-positive than in CXCR3-negative naive cells.

The antigens of these receptors remain unknown. TRB cDNA was prepared as libraries by UMI-labeled 5' RACE. TCRdb re-called the 5' RACE reads, yielding one record per CDR3 amino acid sequence without DNA. The sample's table shows about 120,000 distinct CDR3 sequences. Sequencing was done on a sample of naive CXCR3+ CD8+ T cells from blood. This sample's subset: CD45RO-CCR7+CD27+CD95- naive CD8+ T cells expressing CXCR3 (TNR3+). All receptors come from a human donor in good health. Some clones in this sample may be carry-over from other donors' samples.

The V call is TRBV5-1, the J call TRBJ2-1; TCRdb's assignment of TRBD1 cannot be checked, as there is no DNA. The CDR3 runs to 17 residues. Germline assignment: CDR1 SGHRS and CDR2 YFSETQ. The CDR3: CASSPGSGVVFYNEQFF. The complete variable domain, with remaining parts taken from reference TRBV5-1 and TRBJ2-1, reads KAGVTQTPRYLIKTRGQQVTLSCSPISGHRSVSWYQQTPGQGLQFLFEYFSETQRNKGNFPGRFSGRQFSNSRSEMNVSTLELGDSALYLCASSPGSGVVFYNEQFFGPGTRLTVL.

CDR3: CASSYSPSGGAYEQYF. The gene calls are TRBV6-5 and TRBJ2-7; TCRdb returns TRBD2, unconfirmable since there is no DNA. The germline V gene has CDR1 MNHEY and CDR2 SVGAGI. The CDR3 is 16 residues long.

The chain's CDR3 is CSAPGLAGVTQWRGQYF. The J gene is TRBJ2-7, the V gene TRBV20-1; TCRdb's D call of TRBD2 is untestable without DNA. Germline CDR1 reads DFQATT; CDR2 reads SNEGSKA (reference sequence). This CDR3 is 17 amino acids long.

The V gene is TRBV7-6, the J gene TRBJ2-2. The CDR3 is made up of 15 amino acids. Germline loops: CDR1 SGHVS, CDR2 FNYEAQ. CDR3: CASSLAKGNTGELFF.

The rearrangement joins TRBV5-1 to TRBJ1-1; as DNA is missing, the TRBD1 call by TCRdb cannot be tested. Germline-derived CDR1 and CDR2 are SGHRS and YFSETQ. The CDR3 sequence is 12 residues long. CDR3 in amino acids: CASRDRGHGAFF.

The chain links TRBV29-1 to TRBJ2-5; absent DNA, TCRdb's TRBD1 call cannot be checked. This CDR3 has 13 residues. The germline V gene encodes CDR1 SQVTM and CDR2 ANQGSEA. The chain's CDR3 is CSVVTGQGETQYF. Full variable domain (rest looked up from reference TRBV29-1 and TRBJ2-5): SAVISQKPSRDICQRGTSLTIQCQVDSQVTMMFWYRQQPGQSLTLIATANQGSEATYESGFVIDKFPISRPNLTFSTLTVSNMSPEDSSIYLCSVVTGQGETQYFGPGTRLLVL.

This chain connects TRBV7-9 to TRBJ1-5. The CDR3 spans 13 residues. The germline CDR1 and CDR2 sequences are SEHNR and FQNEAQ (reference sequence). The chain's CDR3 is CASSLQPNQPQHF.

The chain links TRBV7-6 to TRBJ2-7; TCRdb lists TRBD1, though no DNA is available to test this call. Germline V gene lookup returns CDR1 SGHVS and CDR2 FNYEAQ. The CDR3 has 15 amino acids. CDR3 region: CASIYWDRRSYEQYF.

J is TRBJ2-7 and V is TRBV5-1; TCRdb proposes TRBD2, but this gene call is untestable without DNA. The CDR3 loop spans 16 amino acids. The germline gives CDR1 SGHRS, CDR2 YFSETQ. CDR3 region: CASSLGSGGSSYEQYF.

The chain uses TRBV6-2 or TRBV6-3 and TRBJ2-7. The CDR3 has 16 residues. Germline V gene data show CDR1 as MNHEY and CDR2 as SVGEGT. The CDR3: CASSFHPAGGIHEQYF.

The chain employs TRBV28 and TRBJ2-3; absent DNA, TCRdb's TRBD2 call cannot be checked. CDR3 length: 19 amino acids. Germline-derived CDR1 and CDR2 are MDHEN and SYDVKM. CDR3 region: CASSLLTGLAGMETDTQYF.

This chain uses TRBV20-1 with TRBJ2-7. The CDR3 has 13 residues. Germline CDR1 is DFQATT and CDR2 is SNEGSKA (reference sequence). The CDR3 reads CSARVGRTNEQYF.

The rearrangement links TRBV19 to TRBJ1-1. Germline lookup yields CDR1 LNHDA and CDR2 SQIVND (reference sequence). The CDR3 totals 16 residues. The CDR3 here is CASSNPEGTEDTEAFF.

The V call is TRBV5-1, the J call TRBJ2-1; the TCRdb D gene call, TRBD1, has no DNA to confirm it. Germline V gene sequence: CDR1 SGHRS, CDR2 YFSETQ. CDR3 length: 16 residues. The CDR3 reads CASSPEGQGLNNEQFF.

The genes are TRBV3-1 and TRBJ2-3; TCRdb lists TRBD2, though no DNA is available to test this call. The CDR3 totals 16 residues. Per the germline V gene, CDR1 is LGHDT and CDR2 is YNNKEL (reference sequence). The CDR3 protein is CASSSDDQAGSDTQYF.

The rearrangement uses TRBV5-5 and TRBJ2-3. The CDR3 runs 15 residues. Germline CDR1 is SGHKS and CDR2 is YYEKEE (reference sequence). This chain's CDR3 is CASSFGPVHADTQYF. Full variable domain (missing parts from reference TRBV5-5 and TRBJ2-3): DAGVTQSPTHLIKTRGQQVTLRCSPISGHKSVSWYQQVLGQGPQFIFQYYEKEERGRGNFPDRFSARQFPNYSSELNVNALLLGDSALYLCASSFGPVHADTQYFGPGTRLTVL.

This chain links TRBV13 with TRBJ2-7; there is no DNA to check the TCRdb D call of TRBD2. CDR1 and CDR2 (germline): PRHDT, FYEKMQ (reference sequence). The CDR3 is 15 residues long. CDR3 in amino acids: CASSPRGAGFYEQYF.

The gene calls are TRBV4-1 and TRBJ2-1; TCRdb picks TRBD1, but there is no DNA to check that call. CDR1 is MGHRA, CDR2 YSYEKL, per germline. This CDR3 has 18 residues. CDR3 protein: CASSQDQADRAYYNEQFF.

The chain joins TRBV20-1 to TRBJ2-3; the TRBD2 assignment by TCRdb is unverifiable without DNA. The CDR3 totals 17 residues. Germline CDR1 reads DFQATT; CDR2 reads SNEGSKA (reference sequence). CDR3 residues: CSARERLRTSGTDTQYF.

The chain couples TRBV9 to TRBJ2-1; with no DNA, the TCRdb D assignment of TRBD1 cannot be verified. This CDR3 is built from 14 residues. Germline assignment: CDR1 SGDLS and CDR2 YYNGEE. This CDR3 reads CASSVEDSYNEQFF.